This TCR beta chain is drawn from a study of blood T cell repertoires in COVID-19. Generated by immunoSEQ multiplex PCR, the TCRdb table keeps only in-frame clones and is missing some. The sample consists of about 530,000 clones, 85% to 90% of them appearing once. The V segment lost 0 bases and the J segment 2 bases; nucleotides outside the gene matches: 5. The CDR3 extends over 15 amino acids. Germline assignment: CDR1 SGHRS and CDR2 YFSETQ. The sample comprised peripheral blood. The clonotype was recovered from a woman aged 50 to 65 with COVID-19, enrolled during active disease. The chain has TRBV5-1 and TRBJ2-7, with TRBD2 matching over 7 bases. CDR3 DNA sequence: TGCGCCAGCAGCTTGGTCTTGGGAGGGACCTACGAGCAGTACTTC. Translated: CASSLVLGGTYEQYF.